The source of this T cell receptor (beta chain) is a study of circulating CD8 cells and anti-PD-1 response in melanoma. Study-level results: Peptide assays on expanded sorted subsets replaced tumor-based reactivity testing. PD-1 and DPOS subsets showed similar, higher clonality than DNEG. Clonotype sharing was highest between DPOS and TIGIT subsets. Generally, no replicate experiments were performed.

V lost 6 bases and J lost 7; bases outside the gene matches: 19. The CDR3 length is 18 residues. In germline, CDR1 is MDHEN, CDR2 SYDVKM. In its sample, this clonotype ranks as medium-sized. Its specificity is unknown. Four subsets defined by PD-1 and/or TIGIT were sorted from live CD3+CD8+TCRalphabeta+ cells. TCR libraries were prepared from approximately 15 ng of total RNA with the QIAseq Immune Repertoire TCR panel. From the reads, TCRdb called clonotypes with MiXCR, one entry per CDR3 protein. The data contain more than 550 distinct CDR3 sequences, 6.5% to 9% of them singletons. The genes are TRBV28 and TRBJ2-1; 9 bases are a match to TRBD2. The sequence came from a human donor with melanoma. The specimen comprised CD8+ T cells from PBMCs, sampled at baseline or after one month of anti-PD-1 therapy (not recorded which). CDR3 amino acids: CASSPTSYSGRNSNEQFF. CDR3 DNA sequence: TGTGCCAGCAGCCCTACCTCGTATAGCGGGAGAAATTCGAATGAGCAGTTCTTC.